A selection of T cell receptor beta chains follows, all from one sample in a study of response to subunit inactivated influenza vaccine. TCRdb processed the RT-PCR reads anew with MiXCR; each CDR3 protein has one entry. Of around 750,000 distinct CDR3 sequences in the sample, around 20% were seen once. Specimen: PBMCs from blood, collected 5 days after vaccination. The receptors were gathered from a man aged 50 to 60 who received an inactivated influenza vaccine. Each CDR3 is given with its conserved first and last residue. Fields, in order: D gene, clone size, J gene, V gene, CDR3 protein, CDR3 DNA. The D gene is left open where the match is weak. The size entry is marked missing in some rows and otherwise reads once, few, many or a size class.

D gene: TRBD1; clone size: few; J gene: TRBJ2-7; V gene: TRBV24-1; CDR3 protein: CATSDLDRGYYEQYF; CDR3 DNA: TGTGCCACCAGTGATTTGGACAGGGGGTACTACGAGCAGTACTTC
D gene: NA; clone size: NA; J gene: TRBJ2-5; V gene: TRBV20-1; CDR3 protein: CSARTGEGETQYF; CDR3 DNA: TGCAGTGCAAGAACAGGGGAGGGGGAGACCCAGTACTTC
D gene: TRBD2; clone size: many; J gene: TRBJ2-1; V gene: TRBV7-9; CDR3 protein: CASSLGTSVFHEQFF; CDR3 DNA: TGTGCCAGCAGCCTAGGGACTAGCGTTTTTCATGAGCAGTTCTTC
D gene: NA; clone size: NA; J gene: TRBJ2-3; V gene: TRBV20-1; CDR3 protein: CSARGHRESTDTQYF; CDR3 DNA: TGCAGTGCTAGAGGACACAGGGAAAGCACAGATACGCAGTATTTT
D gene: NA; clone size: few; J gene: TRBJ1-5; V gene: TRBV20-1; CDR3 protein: CSASDGDQPQHF; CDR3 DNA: TGCAGTGCTAGCGACGGAGATCAGCCCCAGCATTTT
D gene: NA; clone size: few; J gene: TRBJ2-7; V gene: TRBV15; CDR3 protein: CATSIGTNYEQYF; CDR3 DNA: TGTGCCACCAGCATTGGGACAAACTACGAGCAGTACTTC
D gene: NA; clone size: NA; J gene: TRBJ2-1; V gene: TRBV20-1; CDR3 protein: CSARIGDEQFF; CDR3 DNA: TGCAGTGCTAGAATTGGCGATGAGCAGTTCTTC
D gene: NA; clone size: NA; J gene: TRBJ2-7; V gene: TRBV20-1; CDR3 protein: CSARDRKGSYEQYF; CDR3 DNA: TGCAGTGCTAGAGATCGTAAAGGGTCCTACGAGCAGTACTTC
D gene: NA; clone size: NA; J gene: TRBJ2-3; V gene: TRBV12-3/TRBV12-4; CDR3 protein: CASKSSAASTDTQYF; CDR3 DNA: TGTGCCAGCAAGTCTAGCGCCGCAAGCACAGATACGCAGTATTTT
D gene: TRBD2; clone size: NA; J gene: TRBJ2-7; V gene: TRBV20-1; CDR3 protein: CSARDRGGGPYEQYF; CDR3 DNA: TGCAGTGCTAGAGATCGCGGGGGGGGCCCCTACGAGCAGTACTTC
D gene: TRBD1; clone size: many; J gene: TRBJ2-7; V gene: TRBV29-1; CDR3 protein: CSAGAGTGHYEQYF; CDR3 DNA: TGCAGCGCCGGGGCTGGGACAGGGCACTACGAGCAGTACTTC
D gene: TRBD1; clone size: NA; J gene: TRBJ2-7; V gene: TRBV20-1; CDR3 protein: CSATTPDRGIDEQYF; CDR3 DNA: TGCAGTGCTACTACCCCTGACAGGGGGATAGACGAGCAGTACTTC
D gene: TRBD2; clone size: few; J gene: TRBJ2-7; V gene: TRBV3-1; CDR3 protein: CASSQKRGREQYF; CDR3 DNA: TGTGCCAGCAGTCAGAAGCGGGGCCGGGAGCAGTACTTC
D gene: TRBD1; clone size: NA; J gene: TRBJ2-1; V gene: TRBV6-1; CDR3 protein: CASSESRTGDYNEQFF; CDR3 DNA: TGTGCCAGCAGTGAATCACGGACAGGAGACTACAATGAGCAGTTCTTC
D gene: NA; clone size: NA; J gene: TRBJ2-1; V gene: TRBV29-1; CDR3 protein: CSVEGQGPYNEQFF; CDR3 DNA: TGCAGCGTTGAAGGCCAGGGTCCCTACAATGAGCAGTTCTTC
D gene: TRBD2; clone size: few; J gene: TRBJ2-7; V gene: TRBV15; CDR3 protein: CATSLTSGRRYEQYF; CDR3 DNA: TGTGCCACCAGCTTAACTAGCGGGAGGCGGTACGAGCAGTACTTC
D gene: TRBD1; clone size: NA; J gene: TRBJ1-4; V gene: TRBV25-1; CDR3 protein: CASSLRDREKLFF; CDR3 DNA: TGTGCCAGCAGTCTCCGGGACAGAGAAAAACTGTTTTTT
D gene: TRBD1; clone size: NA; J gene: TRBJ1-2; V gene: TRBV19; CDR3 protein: CASSIIGQGANYGYTF; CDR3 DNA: TGTGCCAGTAGTATCATCGGACAGGGCGCTAACTATGGCTACACCTTC
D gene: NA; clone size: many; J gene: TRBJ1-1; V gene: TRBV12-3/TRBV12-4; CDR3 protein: CASSLLGGGSEAFF; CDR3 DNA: TGTGCCAGCAGTTTATTGGGTGGTGGTTCTGAAGCTTTCTTT
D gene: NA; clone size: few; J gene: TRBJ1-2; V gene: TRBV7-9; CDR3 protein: CASRQLTGSSNYGYTF; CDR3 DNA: TGTGCCAGCAGACAACTAACAGGGAGCTCTAACTATGGCTACACCTTC
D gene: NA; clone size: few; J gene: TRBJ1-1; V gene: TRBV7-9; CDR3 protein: CASSLAGPMNTEAFF; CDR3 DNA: TGTGCCAGCAGCTTAGCTGGACCCATGAACACTGAAGCTTTCTTT
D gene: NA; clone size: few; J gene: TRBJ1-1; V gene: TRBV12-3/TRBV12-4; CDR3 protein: CASSLRGGGTEAFF; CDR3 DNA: TGTGCCAGCAGTTTAAGAGGGGGGGGGACTGAAGCTTTCTTT
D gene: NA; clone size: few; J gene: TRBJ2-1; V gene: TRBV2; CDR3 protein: CASSTRVHEQFF; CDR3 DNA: TGTGCCAGCAGCACTAGAGTCCATGAGCAGTTCTTC
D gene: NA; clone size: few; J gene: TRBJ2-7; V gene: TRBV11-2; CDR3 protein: CASSLPPWGGSYEQYF; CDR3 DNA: TGTGCCAGCAGCTTGCCCCCGTGGGGAGGTTCCTACGAGCAGTACTTC
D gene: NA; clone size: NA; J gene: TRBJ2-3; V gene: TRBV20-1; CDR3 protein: CSARRLLGADTQYF; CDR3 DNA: TGCAGTGCTAGAAGACTACTGGGGGCCGATACGCAGTATTTT
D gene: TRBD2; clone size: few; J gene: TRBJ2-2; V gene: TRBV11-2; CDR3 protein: CAEAGGTGELFF; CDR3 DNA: TGTGCAGAGGCGGGGGGTACCGGGGAGCTGTTTTTT
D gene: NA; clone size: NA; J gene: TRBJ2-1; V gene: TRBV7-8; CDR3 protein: CASSSQGWVQFF; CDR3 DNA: TGTGCCAGCAGCTCACAGGGCTGGGTGCAGTTCTTC
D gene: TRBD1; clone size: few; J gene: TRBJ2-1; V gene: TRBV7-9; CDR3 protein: CASSPWTGNDEQFF; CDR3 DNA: TGTGCCAGCAGCCCGTGGACAGGGAACGATGAGCAGTTCTTC
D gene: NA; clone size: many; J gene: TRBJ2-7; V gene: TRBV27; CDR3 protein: CASSSRDRGDYEQYF; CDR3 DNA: TGTGCCAGCAGTTCCCGGGATAGAGGGGACTACGAGCAGTACTTC
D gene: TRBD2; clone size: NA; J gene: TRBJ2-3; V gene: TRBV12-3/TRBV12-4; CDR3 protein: CASTPFSGGNTDTQYF; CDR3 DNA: TGTGCCAGCACCCCGTTTAGCGGGGGAAACACAGATACGCAGTATTTT
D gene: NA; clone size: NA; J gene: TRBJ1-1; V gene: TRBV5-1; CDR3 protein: CASSLDPGTNTEAFF; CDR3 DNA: TGCGCCAGCAGCTTGGACCCGGGGACGAACACTGAAGCTTTCTTT
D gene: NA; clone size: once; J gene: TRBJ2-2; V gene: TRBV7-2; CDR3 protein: CASSLNRVSGELFF; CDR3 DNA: TGTGCCAGCAGCTTAAACAGGGTTTCCGGGGAGCTGTTTTTT